This paragraph covers one T cell receptor (beta chain) sequence. Germline V gene sequence: CDR1 SEHNR, CDR2 FQNEAQ (reference sequence). V was pared by 7 bases and J by 7 bases, with 25 bases between. The CDR3 has 16 residues. The authors' processing: Estimated nucleated cell counts came from reference gene primer amplification. TCRdb keeps only in-frame clones here, not all; method: immunoSEQ multiplex PCR. That table furnishes V, J and clone size, whereas the DNA furnished D and trimming. The data show about 37,000 clones, around 87% seen once. These data come from a study of blood T cell repertoires in COVID-19. Study-level background: COVID-19 samples, acute and convalescent, were from the United States, Italy and Spain. Sources were T cells, B-cell-depleted T cells, or PBMCs; the material itself was cDNA or gDNA.

This chain uses TRBV7-9 with TRBJ1-2; D perhaps matches TRBD1 (6 bases). This sequence originates from a man between 65 and 80 years old with acute or convalescent COVID-19. Sequencing was carried out using peripheral blood. The CDR3 reads CASTSGALGRDTGYTF. For the CDR3, the DNA is TGTGCCAGCACCTCGGGGGCCCTAGGGAGGGACACTGGCTACACCTTC.